A single TCR beta chain is shown here with its context. This entry is derived from a study of blood T cell repertoires in COVID-19. Study in general: The United States, Italy and Spain were the sources of the acute and convalescent COVID-19 samples. Sample material is recorded as cDNA or gDNA derived from T cells, B-cell-depleted T cells, or PBMCs.

Source study methods: Estimation of nucleated cell counts relied on the amplification of reference gene primers. Sequencing used immunoSEQ multiplex PCR; TCRdb keeps in-frame clones, though not all of them. The V and J calls and clone size are taken from that table; D and trimming were inferred from the DNA. The sample lists 250,000 to 350,000 clones, 89% occurring once. Trimming took 2 bases from V and 6 from J, leaving 5 bases between them. Germline assignment: CDR1 SGHNT and CDR2 YYREEE (reference sequence). The CDR3 is made up of 11 amino acids. The chain carries TRBV5-4 and TRBJ1-1; D is uncertain. Material: peripheral blood. This receptor was identified in an older woman with acute or convalescent COVID-19. CDR3 residues: CASSFYSEAFF. The CDR3 DNA sequence: TGTGCCAGCAGCTTTTACTCTGAAGCTTTCTTT. Full variable domain (remainder filled in from reference TRBV5-4 and TRBJ1-1): ETGVTQSPTHLIKTRGQQVTLRCSSQSGHNTVSWYQQALGQGPQFIFQYYREEENGRGNFPPRFSGLQFPNYSSELNVNALELDDSALYLCASSFYSEAFFGQGTRLTVV.